Following are 21 T cell receptor beta chains from one sample sequenced in a study of T cell responses to AZD1222 COVID-19 vaccine. The method was immunoSEQ multiplex PCR; TCRdb's version includes in-frame clones alone and lacks a portion of them. This sample has about 130,000 clones; 85% occur once, and the top ten carry 4.4%. The sequenced sample was peripheral blood, obtained 28 days after the second AZD1222 dose. The receptors were sampled from an adult who received the AZD1222 COVID-19 vaccine.

A few counts support this clone. This chain joins TRBV2 and TRBJ2-2, with D possibly being TRBD1 or TRBD2 (5 bases each). The CDR3 is 15 amino acids. Germline-derived CDR1 and CDR2 are SNHLY and FYNNEI. Trimming stripped 4 bases from V and 4 bases from J, with 13 bases between. CDR3: CASSGGRLSTGELFF. In nucleotides, the CDR3 is TGTGCCAGCAGTGGGGGCCGACTATCCACCGGGGAGCTGTTTTTT.

J is TRBJ1-6 and V is TRBV4-3, with D unclear. The CDR3 loop spans 16 amino acids. Germline V gene data show CDR1 as LGHNA and CDR2 as YSLEER. Trimming shortened V by 3 bases and J by 4 bases, and 13 bases separated the two germline ends. CDR3: CASSQSMSGYNSPLHF. CDR3 DNA: TGCGCCAGCAGCCAGTCAATGTCGGGTTATAATTCACCCCTCCACTTT.

The V and J genes are TRBV10-3 and TRBJ2-7; D possibly matches TRBD1 or TRBD2 (5 bases each). Germline-derived CDR1 and CDR2 are ENHRY and SYGVKD. The CDR3 sequence is 12 residues long. Trimming pared 6 bases from V and 3 bases from J, leaving 9 bases between. CDR3 coding DNA: TGTGCCATCAGCCCGAGGGGCTACGAGCAGTACTTC. This translates into CAISPRGYEQYF.

The rearrangement links TRBV5-6 to TRBJ1-1; 8 bases map to TRBD1. CDR1 and CDR2 (germline): SGHDT, YYEEEE. The V segment lost 2 bases and the J segment 1 base; nucleotides outside the gene matches: 4. This CDR3 comprises 15 residues. The CDR3 DNA follows: TGTGCCAGCAGCTTCCCCGACAGGGGGAACACTGAAGCTTTCTTT. Translated: CASSFPDRGNTEAFF. Together with reference TRBV5-6 and TRBJ1-1, the CDR3 gives the full variable domain: DAGVTQSPTHLIKTRGQQVTLRCSPKSGHDTVSWYQQALGQGPQFIFQYYEEEERQRGNFPDRFSGHQFPNYSSELNVNALLLGDSALYLCASSFPDRGNTEAFFGQGTRLTVV.

The chain carries TRBV6-5 and TRBJ2-7; possible D gene TRBD2, 6 bases. The V end lost 4 bases, the J end lost 1 base, and 8 bases lay between the germline ends. Germline V gives CDR1 MNHEY, CDR2 SVGAGI. CDR3 length equals 13 residues. CDR3 DNA: TGTGCCAGCAGTTTGACTAGGTCCTACGAGCAGTACTTC. Translated: CASSLTRSYEQYF.

The chain links TRBV11-1 to TRBJ2-3; D is unresolved. Germline values: CDR1 SGHAT, CDR2 FQDESV (reference sequence). The CDR3 covers 13 residues. The germline V and J ends were trimmed by 6 bases and 3 bases, with 10 bases remaining between them. DNA for the CDR3: TGTGCCAGCAGTTCCCTCCGGACAGATACGCAGTATTTT. Protein sequence: CASSSLRTDTQYF.

Turning to this clone: At the DNA level, this CDR3 is encoded by other sequences in the same sample as well. The chain links TRBV10-3 to TRBJ1-5; D gene unclear. V shed 3 bases and J shed 3 bases, with 3 bases lying between them. CDR3 size: 12 residues. Germline CDR1 and CDR2: ENHRY and SYGVKD. CDR3 nucleotides: TGTGCCATCAGTGAATCCAATCAGCCCCAGCATTTT. Its translation is CAISESNQPQHF.

This clone was observed a single time. DNA for the CDR3: TGTGCCAGCAGTTATATTGTCAGGGGCGGGCAGCCCCAGCATTTT. It specifies CASSYIVRGGQPQHF. The chain employs TRBV6-2 or TRBV6-3 and TRBJ1-5, with D maybe TRBD1 (6 bases). Germline V gene sequence: CDR1 MNHEY, CDR2 SVGEGT. The CDR3 runs to 15 residues. The ends were cut back, 3 bases at V and 7 bases at J, with 16 bases in the middle.

The chain couples TRBV12-3 or TRBV12-4 to TRBJ2-4; D gene uncertain. V lost 7 bases and J lost 4, with 11 bases in between. The CDR3 runs to 13 residues. The CDR3 spells CASTLGGKNIQYF. The DNA for the CDR3 is TGTGCCAGCACCCTGGGCGGAAAAAACATTCAGTACTTC.

The genes are TRBV6-5 and TRBJ1-6; weak D call: TRBD1 (5 bases). Germline CDR1 and CDR2: MNHEY and SVGAGI. The CDR3 length is 16 residues. V was shortened by 4 bases and J by 7 bases, with 17 bases between the two germline ends. CDR3: CASSSGTPGGNSPLHF. The CDR3 DNA is TGTGCCAGCAGTTCCGGGACTCCGGGAGGGAATTCACCCCTCCACTTT.

The chain combines TRBV6-6 with TRBJ2-7, with 7 positions matching TRBD1. The CDR3 has 16 amino acids. V trimming: 2 bases; J trimming: 0 bases; junction bases outside the gene matches: 7. Per the germline V gene, CDR1 is MNHNY and CDR2 is SVGAGI (reference sequence). This CDR3 is CASSYQTGKSSYEQYF. The CDR3 coding sequence is TGTGCCAGCAGTTACCAGACAGGGAAGAGCTCCTACGAGCAGTACTTC.

The V gene is TRBV11-1, the J gene TRBJ2-1, with TRBD1 matching 9 bases. Germline-derived CDR1 and CDR2 are SGHAT and FQDESV (reference sequence). The trim removed 5 bases at V and 5 bases at J, leaving 7 bases unmatched. CDR3 length: 15 amino acids. CDR3 region: CASSTGTGSNNEQFF. CDR3 coding DNA: TGTGCCAGCAGCACCGGGACAGGGTCGAACAATGAGCAGTTCTTC.

This clone was picked up a small number of times. The chain uses TRBV5-1 and TRBJ1-3; D is perhaps TRBD1 (5 bases). Trimming left V 5 bases short and J 3 bases short, with 9 bases between. There are 13 residues in the CDR3. The germline CDR1 and CDR2 sequences are SGHRS and YFSETQ. In nucleotides, the CDR3 is TGCGCCAGCAGTGCAGGGTATGGAAACACCATATATTTT. As protein: CASSAGYGNTIYF.

The V gene is TRBV9, the J gene TRBJ1-1, with no clear D. Trimming removed 4 bases from V and 1 base from J, with 11 bases in between. Germline assignment: CDR1 SGDLS and CDR2 YYNGEE. The CDR3 spans 14 residues. The CDR3, as DNA: TGTGCCAGCAGCACGTTTTCAGGGAACACTGAAGCTTTCTTT. This codes for CASSTFSGNTEAFF. The full variable domain, in which reference TRBV9 and TRBJ1-1 provide the parts outside the CDR3, is DSGVTQTPKHLITATGQRVTLRCSPRSGDLSVYWYQQSLDQGLQFLIQYYNGEERAKGNILERFSAQQFPDLHSELNLSSLELGDSALYFCASSTFSGNTEAFFGQGTRLTVV.

This clone appeared a single time. V usage is TRBV14 and J usage is TRBJ2-1; 7 nucleotides agree with TRBD1. V dropped 1 base and J dropped 12; count of bases not matched to a gene: 6. Germline CDR1 and CDR2: SGHDN and FVKESK. The CDR3 covers 13 residues. CDR3 nucleotide sequence: TGTGCCAGCAGCCAAGCCCGGACAGGTTCGCAGTTCTTC. This encodes CASSQARTGSQFF.

V is TRBV6-1 and J is TRBJ2-7; D is perhaps TRBD2 (6 bases). The CDR3 sequence is 16 residues long. CDR1 is MNHNS and CDR2 is SASEGT in the germline V gene. V lost 4 bases to trimming and J lost 7 bases, with 23 bases between them. This chain's CDR3 is CASSASYWSPAGEQYF. For the CDR3, the DNA is TGTGCCAGCAGTGCCTCGTATTGGTCACCTGCGGGGGAGCAGTACTTC.

V and J are TRBV12-3 or TRBV12-4 and TRBJ2-6; D is unresolved. The CDR3 has 12 residues. The V gene lost 5 bases and the J gene lost 12 bases, with 11 bases spanning the gap. The DNA of the CDR3 is TGTGCCAGCAGTCCCCTGCGTTCCGTCCTGACTTTC. This gives the protein CASSPLRSVLTF.

The V call is TRBV15, the J call TRBJ2-1; 15 bases line up with TRBD2. The V gene end was trimmed by 5 bases and the J gene end by 5 bases; junction bases not matched to a gene: 10. This CDR3 has 18 amino acids. Germline V gives CDR1 LNHNV, CDR2 YYDKDF (reference sequence). CDR3 DNA: TGTGCCACCAGCGCGGGACTAGCGGGGGGAACTTGGGACAATGAGCAGTTCTTC. Its translation: CATSAGLAGGTWDNEQFF.

The chain combines TRBV9 with TRBJ2-7, with D possibly being TRBD1 (6 bases). This CDR3 is 15 amino acids long. Trimming pared 4 bases from V and 2 bases from J, leaving 16 bases between. Germline V gene data show CDR1 as SGDLS and CDR2 as YYNGEE. The CDR3 reads CASSPWTARAYEQYF. The CDR3, as DNA: TGTGCCAGCAGCCCTTGGACAGCAAGAGCCTACGAGCAGTACTTC.

This clone appeared once. The rearrangement uses TRBV6-5 and TRBJ1-3, with a weak D call TRBD1 (6 bases). This CDR3 has 15 amino acids. Per the germline V gene, CDR1 is MNHEY and CDR2 is SVGAGI. Trimming took off 6 bases at V and 1 base at J, with 13 bases between the two ends. CDR3 coding DNA: TGTGCCAGCAGCCCGGACAGCGTTTCTGGAAACACCATATATTTT. Its protein product is CASSPDSVSGNTIYF.

V gene TRBV20-1 combines with J gene TRBJ2-7; 9 bases line up with TRBD1. Germline CDR1 and CDR2: DFQATT and SNEGSKA (reference sequence). The CDR3 has 14 amino acids. V lost 3 bases, J lost 4 bases, and 7 bases stayed unmatched. In nucleotides, the CDR3 is TGCAGTGCTAGTGGGACAGGGAAGGTATACGAGCAGTACTTC. Protein: CSASGTGKVYEQYF.